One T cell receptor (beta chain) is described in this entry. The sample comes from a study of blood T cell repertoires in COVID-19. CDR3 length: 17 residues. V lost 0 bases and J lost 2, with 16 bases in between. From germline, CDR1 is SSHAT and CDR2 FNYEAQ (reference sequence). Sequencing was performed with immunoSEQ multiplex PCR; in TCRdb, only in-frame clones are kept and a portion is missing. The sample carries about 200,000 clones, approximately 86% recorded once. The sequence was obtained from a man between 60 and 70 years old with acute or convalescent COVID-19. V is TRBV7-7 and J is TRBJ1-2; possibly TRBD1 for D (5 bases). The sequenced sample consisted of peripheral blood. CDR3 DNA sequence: TGTGCCAGCAGCTTAGCAGAGCAGGGTATGGGGAACTATGGCTACACCTTC. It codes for CASSLAEQGMGNYGYTF.